Shown below are 28 T cell receptor beta chains from a single sample sequenced in a study of T cells in Graves' hyperthyroidism and ophthalmopathy. From RNA transcripts, TCR beta CDR3 regions were amplified. HTBI primers were employed in a first-round RT-PCR of the TCR CDR3. From the multiplex PCR reads, TCRdb called clonotypes with MiXCR, one entry per CDR3 protein. The data show approximately 400,000 distinct CDR3 sequences, roughly 14% seen once. Sequencing was carried out using blood. Receptor source: a man younger than 45 with Graves' hyperthyroidism that later progressed to Graves' ophthalmopathy.

The CDR3 DNA sequence: TGTGCCAGCATCCCGGACTGGGGAGAGGGCGGGGAGCTGTTTTTT. It is translated as CASIPDWGEGGELFF. The rearrangement links TRBV11-2 to TRBJ2-2; maybe TRBD2 (5 bases). Germline V lookup: CDR1 SGHAT, CDR2 FQNNGV. CDR3 length: 15 amino acids. Trimming shortened V by 7 bases and J by 7 bases, and 19 bases separated the two germline ends.

The CDR3 region has the DNA TGTGCCAGCAGCAATACAGGAGATGGCTACACCTTC. Protein product: CASSNTGDGYTF. The rearrangement uses TRBV28 and TRBJ1-2; tentatively, D is TRBD1 (5 bases). From germline, CDR1 is MDHEN and CDR2 SYDVKM. The CDR3 loop spans 12 amino acids. Trimming removed 6 bases at V and 6 bases at J, with 11 bases between.

This clonotype showed up just a few times. This chain joins TRBV29-1 and TRBJ2-3; 10 nucleotides line up with TRBD2. Per germline, CDR1 SQVTM and CDR2 ANQGSEA. V was pared by 7 bases and J by 4 bases, with 11 bases of the junction left unmatched. The CDR3 sequence is 15 residues long. The CDR3, as DNA: TGCAGCGCCCTCGGGCTAGCGGGGGAACCAGATACGCAGTATTTT. Translating it yields CSALGLAGEPDTQYF.

This clonotype was recorded many times. The rearrangement links TRBV12-3 or TRBV12-4 to TRBJ2-5; D uncertain. V lost 2 bases and J lost 5, with 6 bases in between. The CDR3 is made up of 12 amino acids. The CDR3 sequence is CASSLKFETQYF. CDR3 in DNA: TGTGCCAGCAGTTTAAAGTTCGAGACCCAGTACTTC.

This clonotype has ten or more counts. The CDR3 DNA sequence: TGTGCCAGCAGTTACTCGCGGGGGAACGCCTACGAGCAGTACTTC. Its translation: CASSYSRGNAYEQYF. This rearrangement joins TRBV6-5 to TRBJ2-7; 7 bases agree with TRBD2. Germline V lookup: CDR1 MNHEY, CDR2 SVGAGI. The CDR3 is 15 residues long. With 0 bases clipped from V and 2 bases from J, the junction kept 4 bases outside the gene matches.

The CDR3 sequence is CSAIGQARSPLHF. The CDR3 DNA sequence: TGCAGTGCTATAGGGCAGGCGAGGTCACCCCTCCACTTT. The chain combines TRBV20-1 with TRBJ1-6; D is undetermined. The V gene lost 4 bases and the J gene lost 10 bases, with 14 bases spanning the gap. The germline CDR1 and CDR2 sequences are DFQATT and SNEGSKA (reference sequence). There are 13 residues in the CDR3.

Worth noting for this clonotype: A single base separates this from a much larger clone, so it may be a read error. The CDR3 sequence: CASRAQNKEAFF. CDR3 nucleotides: TGTGCCAGCAGGGCGCAGAACAAGGAAGCTTTCTTT. The genes are TRBV6-1 and TRBJ1-1; the D is unclear. This CDR3 is built from 12 residues. Trimming left V 6 bases short and J 8 bases short, with 13 bases between. Germline CDR1 is MNHNS and CDR2 is SASEGT.

This clonotype was recorded at least ten times. The CDR3 DNA reads TGTGCCAGCAGCTTAGCGGCTGGGCGGCGGATCGAAAAACTGTTTTTT. This gives the protein CASSLAAGRRIEKLFF. The chain carries TRBV7-6 and TRBJ1-4; D is unclear. CDR1 is SGHVS, CDR2 FNYEAQ, per germline. V lost 0 bases and J 8 bases, leaving 16 bases between the germline ends. The CDR3 totals 16 residues.

There are many counts of this clonotype. The V call is TRBV6-1, the J call TRBJ1-2, with D tentatively TRBD1 (5 bases). V was shortened by 7 bases and J by 7 bases, with 19 bases between the two germline ends. The CDR3 loop spans 14 amino acids. CDR1 is MNHNS and CDR2 is SASEGT in the germline V gene. CDR3 amino acids: CASTPSEGRGGYTF. The CDR3 DNA reads TGTGCCAGCACTCCTTCCGAGGGGCGCGGTGGCTACACCTTC.

The chain combines TRBV7-3 with TRBJ1-1, with a possible D match to TRBD1 (5 bases). The CDR3 totals 13 residues. V lost 1 base to trimming and J lost 8 bases, with 11 bases between them. The germline V gene encodes CDR1 SGHTA and CDR2 FQGTGA. The CDR3 spells CASSLNRQTEAFF. The CDR3 nucleotides read TGTGCCAGCAGCTTAAACCGACAGACAGAAGCTTTCTTT.

This clonotype was recorded at least ten times. The chain joins TRBV15 to TRBJ2-5, with no clear D. The germline gives CDR1 LNHNV, CDR2 YYDKDF (reference sequence). The V end lost 5 bases, the J end lost 0 bases, and 7 bases lay between the germline ends. This CDR3 region has 13 residues. The CDR3 region is CATSVRYQETQYF. The DNA of the CDR3 is TGTGCCACCAGCGTCAGGTACCAAGAGACCCAGTACTTC.

This chain joins TRBV29-1 and TRBJ1-2, with D possibly matching TRBD1 (5 bases). The germline V gene has CDR1 SQVTM and CDR2 ANQGSEA. The length of the CDR3 is 12 residues. Trimming left V 6 bases short and J 7 bases short, with 15 bases between. The CDR3 region is CSVKQVDCGYTF. Written as DNA, the CDR3 is TGCAGCGTAAAACAGGTTGACTGTGGCTACACCTTC.

This clonotype has a count of ten or more. J is TRBJ1-1 and V is TRBV7-9, with 7 bases aligning to TRBD1. CDR3 length: 12 amino acids. CDR1 is SEHNR and CDR2 is FQNEAQ in the germline V gene (reference sequence). Trimming removed 6 bases from V and 9 bases from J; junction bases left unmatched: 7. The CDR3 DNA is TGTGCCAGCAGTGACGACAGGGATAAAGCTTTCTTT. Its protein is CASSDDRDKAFF.

This clonotype came up many times. This chain joins TRBV2 and TRBJ1-5; D gene uncertain. Germline-derived CDR1 and CDR2 are SNHLY and FYNNEI. V was shortened by 3 bases and J by 5 bases, with 11 bases between the two germline ends. CDR3 length equals 14 residues. This CDR3 is CASSDLADYQPQHF. The CDR3 region has the DNA TGTGCCAGCAGTGATCTGGCAGACTATCAGCCCCAGCATTTT.

The J gene is TRBJ1-5, the V gene TRBV4-1, with D uncertain. The CDR3 has 14 amino acids. The germline gives CDR1 MGHRA, CDR2 YSYEKL. Trimming shortened V by 0 bases and J by 0 bases, and 3 bases separated the two germline ends. CDR3 protein: CASSQDYSNQPQHF. CDR3 sequence (DNA): TGCGCCAGCAGCCAAGATTATAGCAATCAGCCCCAGCATTTT.

This chain joins TRBV11-2 and TRBJ1-4, with TRBD1 matching over 11 bases. Germline V gives CDR1 SGHAT, CDR2 FQNNGV. V lost 5 bases, J lost 5 bases, and 4 bases stayed unmatched. This CDR3 has 15 residues. The CDR3 nucleotides read TGTGCCAGCAGCGAGGGACAGGGGGGGAATGAAAAACTGTTTTTT. Its translation: CASSEGQGGNEKLFF.

This clonotype appeared many times. The rearrangement uses TRBV6-1 and TRBJ2-3; 12 bases agree with TRBD2. Germline loops: CDR1 MNHNS, CDR2 SASEGT. V dropped 5 bases and J dropped 0; count of bases not matched to a gene: 6. The CDR3 totals 17 residues. The CDR3 sequence: CASSKGLAGGSTDTQYF. For the CDR3, the DNA is TGTGCCAGCAGTAAGGGGCTAGCGGGGGGGAGCACAGATACGCAGTATTTT.

J is TRBJ2-7 and V is TRBV5-4, with D perhaps given as TRBD1 or TRBD2 (5 bases each). V was clipped by 2 bases and J by 2 bases, with 14 bases between them. This CDR3 spans 15 amino acids. Germline V gene data show CDR1 as SGHNT and CDR2 as YYREEE (reference sequence). As DNA, the CDR3 is TGTGCCAGCAGCTTCCGGGACGCCGTTCCCTACGAGCAGTACTTC. Its translation is CASSFRDAVPYEQYF.

The J gene is TRBJ2-7, the V gene TRBV11-2, with 14 bases matching TRBD2. The V gene end was trimmed by 8 bases and the J gene end by 5 bases; junction bases not matched to a gene: 5. There are 14 residues in the CDR3. Germline-derived CDR1 and CDR2 are SGHAT and FQNNGV. CDR3 sequence reads: CASGGLAGVHEQYF. CDR3 nucleotide sequence: TGTGCCAGCGGGGGACTAGCGGGGGTCCACGAGCAGTACTTC.

Remarks on this clonotype: This clone may be a read error of a much larger clone one base away. The gene calls are TRBV6-1 and TRBJ1-4; tentative D call: TRBD1 (5 bases). Per the germline V gene, CDR1 is MNHNS and CDR2 is SASEGT. The CDR3 sequence is 13 residues long. Trimming took 10 bases from V and 7 from J, leaving 16 bases between them. The CDR3 DNA sequence: TGTGCCACCCCAATCGGGGGAGGTGAAAAACTGTTTTTT. This sequence encodes CATPIGGGEKLFF.

This clonotype was observed a handful of times. The chain has TRBV29-1 and TRBJ1-4; D might be TRBD1 (5 bases). From germline, CDR1 is SQVTM and CDR2 ANQGSEA. This CDR3 has 12 amino acids. V dropped 3 bases and J dropped 7 bases, with 9 bases sitting between them. DNA of the CDR3: TGCAGCGTTGAGGGGACCGGTGAAAAACTGTTTTTT. It yields the protein CSVEGTGEKLFF. Looking up the rest from reference TRBV29-1 and TRBJ1-4 gives the full variable domain: SAVISQKPSRDICQRGTSLTIQCQVDSQVTMMFWYRQQPGQSLTLIATANQGSEATYESGFVIDKFPISRPNLTFSTLTVSNMSPEDSSIYLCSVEGTGEKLFFGSGTQLSVL.

Worth noting for this clonotype: Given a much more abundant clone one base away, this may be a read error. This sequence joins TRBV5-1 and TRBJ1-1; the D is unclear. Per the germline V gene, CDR1 is SGHRS and CDR2 is YFSETQ. This CDR3 contains 16 residues. V dropped 4 bases and J dropped 7 bases, with 23 bases sitting between them. The CDR3 bases are TGCGCCAGCAGCCTACCCCATGGAGGGCCCTCTCATGAAGCTTTCTTT. This translates into CASSLPHGGPSHEAFF.

The genes are TRBV6-9 and TRBJ2-2; D is unresolved. Germline values: CDR1 MNHGY, CDR2 SVAAGI. The ends were cut back, 4 bases at V and 4 bases at J, with 16 bases in the middle. This CDR3 is 16 amino acids long. Written as DNA, the CDR3 is TGTGCCAGCAGTTCCCGGATGGGTTCGCTCACCGGGGAGCTGTTTTTT. Protein product: CASSSRMGSLTGELFF.

This clonotype was seen more than once but under ten times. This chain links TRBV12-3 or TRBV12-4 with TRBJ1-2, with D hard to call. V dropped 3 bases and J dropped 4 bases, with 6 bases sitting between them. The CDR3 totals 12 residues. The DNA for the CDR3 is TGTGCCAGCAGTTTCTTAGCCTATGGCTACACCTTC. The encoded protein is CASSFLAYGYTF.

The rearrangement joins TRBV24-1 to TRBJ2-1; either TRBD1 or TRBD2 may supply D (5 bases each). The V end was cut by 6 bases, the J end by 3 bases, with 11 bases between. The germline V gene has CDR1 KGHDR and CDR2 SFDVKD. CDR3 length: 14 residues. The CDR3 loop is CATSHGALYNEQFF. DNA for the CDR3: TGTGCCACCAGTCACGGGGCTCTCTACAATGAGCAGTTCTTC.

The sample holds many counts of this clonotype. The V gene is TRBV4-1, the J gene TRBJ1-4; tentative D call: TRBD1 (6 bases). Trimming stripped 4 bases from V and 7 bases from J, with 10 bases between. The V gene's germline CDR1 is MGHRA and CDR2 YSYEKL. The CDR3 is made up of 13 amino acids. The CDR3 protein is CASSRGPGEKLFF. DNA of the CDR3: TGCGCCAGCAGCCGGGGGCCGGGTGAAAAACTGTTTTTT.

The V and J genes are TRBV20-1 and TRBJ2-5; D is perhaps TRBD1 or TRBD2 (5 bases each). The ends were cut back, 5 bases at V and 1 base at J, with 14 bases in the middle. CDR3 length: 14 residues. Germline V gene lookup returns CDR1 DFQATT and CDR2 SNEGSKA (reference sequence). Here the CDR3 DNA reads TGCAGTGCTGGCATAGGGGACGTCCAAGAGACCCAGTACTTC. Translating gives CSAGIGDVQETQYF.

This clonotype has ten or more counts. The chain uses TRBV28 and TRBJ2-7; the D gene is possibly TRBD1 (6 bases). V lost 3 bases and J lost 3, with 12 bases in between. This CDR3 spans 14 amino acids. Germline-derived CDR1 and CDR2 are MDHEN and SYDVKM. The DNA of the CDR3 is TGTGCCAGCAGTTTGGGGACACCCATCTACGAGCAGTACTTC. It encodes CASSLGTPIYEQYF.